Following are 3 T cell receptor beta chains from one sample sequenced in a study of T cell responses to AZD1222 COVID-19 vaccine. Sequencing was performed with immunoSEQ multiplex PCR; in TCRdb, only in-frame clones are kept and a portion is missing. This table has 120,000 to 150,000 clones, more than 75% appearing once. The specimen was peripheral blood, collected on day 0 of AZD1222 vaccination. The receptor source for this set is an adult in good health.

The V gene is TRBV6-5, the J gene TRBJ1-4, with D possibly matching TRBD1 (5 bases). This CDR3 is built from 14 residues. Germline CDR1 MNHEY, CDR2 SVGAGI. Trimming left V 2 bases short and J 7 bases short, with 11 bases between. CDR3 nucleotides: TGTGCCAGCAGTTACCGGGGGACGGGTGAAAAACTGTTTTTT. Its protein product is CASSYRGTGEKLFF.

The chain recombines TRBV3-1 (or the pseudogene TRBV3-2) with TRBJ2-3; perhaps TRBD1 as D (7 bases). The V and J ends lost 1 base and 5 bases respectively, with 16 bases between them. CDR1 is LGHDT, CDR2 YNNKEL, per germline (reference sequence). The CDR3 is 16 residues long. In DNA, the CDR3 is TGTGCCAGCAGCCAAGTACGAGCAGGGGGAGGAGATACGCAGTATTTT. This gives the protein CASSQVRAGGGDTQYF.

V is TRBV12-5 and J is TRBJ2-7; D ambiguous. CDR3 length: 12 amino acids. In germline, CDR1 is LGHNT, CDR2 FRNRAP. V lost 6 bases and J 3 bases, leaving 9 bases between the germline ends. This CDR3 is CASGTGIYEQYF. CDR3 DNA: TGTGCTAGTGGAACCGGAATCTACGAGCAGTACTTC.